This T cell receptor beta chain comes out of a study of cytomegalovirus exposure and HLA in healthy donors. Study outcomes and limitations: Cytomegalovirus status was reportedly diagnosed by the classifier with high specificity and sensitivity.

The PCR was carried out with 60 Vbeta primers and 13 Jbeta primers. Using immunoSEQ multiplex PCR, the repertoire was profiled, and TCRdb retains in-frame clones only, with some absent. The data hold around 99,000 clones, with around four fifths observed a single time. This CDR3 has 15 amino acids. V shed 4 bases, J shed 4 bases, and the junction held 8 bases outside the gene matches. Germline V gene lookup returns CDR1 SNHLY and CDR2 FYNNEI. As to this clone: What it binds is unknown.

V is TRBV2 and J is TRBJ2-3; 7 bases align to TRBD2. The specimen sequenced was PBMCs. This clonotype was sampled from a man in his thirties or forties in good health and CMV-seronegative. This chain's CDR3 is CASSVKAGKADTQYF. DNA of the CDR3: TGTGCCAGCAGTGTAAAAGCGGGGAAGGCAGATACGCAGTATTTT.